This TCR beta chain was sequenced in a study of T cells in Graves' hyperthyroidism and ophthalmopathy. Study results and caveats: Using 13 V-J features, a model discriminated ophthalmopathy from stable hyperthyroidism. Most thyroid-expanded clonotypes above 0.001 were also found in blood. Ophthalmopathy was predicted by the model a median of roughly 6.6 months ahead of onset.

For the diagnoses, clinical symptoms, serum thyroxine and TRAb, thyroid ultrasound and orbital computed tomography were used. With respect to this clonotype: Its antigen is not known.

Germline CDR1 DFQATT, CDR2 SNEGSKA (reference sequence). The CDR3 is made up of 17 amino acids. The ends lost 6 bases at V and 4 bases at J; junction bases unmatched: 18. TCR beta CDR3 regions were amplified from RNA transcripts. The HTBI primer set drove a first-round RT-PCR of the TCR CDR3. One entry per CDR3 protein results from TCRdb running MiXCR on the multiplex PCR reads. Of 550,000 to 700,000 distinct CDR3 sequences detected, around 42% appear once; the ten largest clones hold under 20%. The sample comprised peripheral blood or thyroid tissue (not recorded which). This receptor was obtained from an adult woman with Graves' disease, either hyperthyroidism or ophthalmopathy (not recorded which). This chain connects TRBV20-1 to TRBJ2-5; TRBD2 matches 9 bases. In nucleotides, the CDR3 is TGCAGTGCCACCCAAGGGGTAGCGGGAGATGGGGGAGAGACCCAGTACTTC. Residues: CSATQGVAGDGGETQYF.